One sample yielded the 30 T cell receptor beta chains listed below, sequenced in a study of shared clonotypes between healthy human individuals. The method was immunoSEQ multiplex PCR; TCRdb's version includes in-frame clones alone and lacks a portion of them. This sample has about half a million clones; 79% occur once, and the top ten carry under 15%. What was sequenced was PBMCs. These receptors all come from a woman aged 40 to 49 in good health. Some clones in this sample may be carry-over from other donors' samples.

The chain carries TRBV7-8 and TRBJ2-2; unclear D gene. This CDR3 spans 14 amino acids. Trimming stripped 1 base from V and 1 base from J, with 4 bases between. Per the germline V gene, CDR1 is SGHVS and CDR2 is FQNEAQ. CDR3 protein: CASSLGGNTGELFF. The DNA for the CDR3 is TGTGCCAGCAGCTTAGGCGGGAACACCGGGGAGCTGTTTTTT.

This clone was found many times. The sample carries other DNA sequences with the same CDR3. The chain uses TRBV11-1 and TRBJ1-5; TRBD1 agrees at 9 bases. Germline V gene sequence: CDR1 SGHAT, CDR2 FQDESV (reference sequence). The trim removed 5 bases at V and 2 bases at J, leaving 4 bases unmatched. This CDR3 spans 15 amino acids. In nucleotides, the CDR3 is TGTGCCAGCAGCCTGGGACAGGGCGGCAATCAGCCCCAGCATTTT. Amino acids: CASSLGQGGNQPQHF.

This sequence joins TRBV5-1 and TRBJ1-3; D gene ambiguous. Germline CDR1 reads SGHRS; CDR2 reads YFSETQ. V shed 0 bases and J shed 4 bases, with 5 bases lying between them. The CDR3 consists of 13 residues. Here the CDR3 reads CASSLAPGNTIYF. CDR3 DNA sequence: TGCGCCAGCAGCTTGGCCCCGGGAAACACCATATATTTT.

The J gene is TRBJ2-5, the V gene TRBV18, with a possible D match to TRBD2 (5 bases). Per germline, CDR1 KGHSH and CDR2 LQKENI. V shed 3 bases and J shed 0 bases, with 5 bases lying between them. This CDR3 is 13 amino acids long. This CDR3 is CASSPRDQETQYF. The CDR3 DNA reads as TGTGCCAGCTCACCGAGGGACCAAGAGACCCAGTACTTC.

This chain joins TRBV7-2 and TRBJ2-1; D gene uncertain. This CDR3 region has 11 residues. In germline, CDR1 is SGHTA, CDR2 FQGNSA. Between the trimmed V and J ends, which lost 5 bases and 6 bases, there was a span of 5 bases. The CDR3 region has the DNA TGTGCCAGCAGCCCTTTCAATGAGCAGTTCTTC. Translating it yields CASSPFNEQFF.

V is TRBV5-4 and J is TRBJ1-5; unclear D gene. V was pared by 6 bases and J by 1 base, with 8 bases between. The CDR3 runs 13 residues. The germline gives CDR1 SGHNT, CDR2 YYREEE (reference sequence). In DNA, the CDR3 is TGTGCCAGCACCGCCTCCAGCAATCAGCCCCAGCATTTT. It codes for CASTASSNQPQHF. Looking up the rest from reference TRBV5-4 and TRBJ1-5 gives the full variable domain: ETGVTQSPTHLIKTRGQQVTLRCSSQSGHNTVSWYQQALGQGPQFIFQYYREEENGRGNFPPRFSGLQFPNYSSELNVNALELDDSALYLCASTASSNQPQHFGDGTRLSIL.

The table lists this clone with a few counts. V gene TRBV6-1 combines with J gene TRBJ1-2; D is undetermined. The V gene lost 8 bases and the J gene lost 0 bases, with 13 bases spanning the gap. The germline gives CDR1 MNHNS, CDR2 SASEGT. CDR3 length equals 14 residues. In DNA, the CDR3 is TGTGCCAGCCAAGCAAAACACTCTAACTATGGCTACACCTTC. Residues: CASQAKHSNYGYTF.

This chain connects TRBV5-1 to TRBJ2-6; D unclear. The CDR3 has 14 residues. Per the germline V gene, CDR1 is SGHRS and CDR2 is YFSETQ. The V gene lost 7 bases and the J gene lost 0 bases, with 8 bases spanning the gap. CDR3 residues: CASRGYSGANVLTF. The DNA for the CDR3 is TGCGCCAGCCGTGGTTACTCTGGGGCCAACGTCCTGACTTTC.

J is TRBJ2-6 and V is TRBV7-2; D is perhaps TRBD2 (6 bases). CDR1 is SGHTA, CDR2 FQGNSA, per germline. V was cut by 5 bases and J by 4 bases, with 15 bases left in between. The CDR3 sequence is 16 residues long. CDR3 sequence: CASSAPTGEGANVLTF. In nucleotides, the CDR3 is TGTGCCAGCAGCGCACCGACGGGGGAAGGGGCCAACGTCCTGACTTTC.

This chain links TRBV5-5 with TRBJ1-5, with 7 bases identical to TRBD1. The CDR3 has 13 residues. Germline CDR1 reads SGHKS; CDR2 reads YYEKEE (reference sequence). Trimming at V came to 1 base and at J to 7 bases, leaving 2 bases not matched to a gene. The CDR3 is CASSLQGDQPQHF. As DNA, the CDR3 is TGTGCCAGCAGCTTGCAGGGGGACCAGCCCCAGCATTTT.

The chain has TRBV28 and TRBJ2-4, with D maybe TRBD1 (6 bases). Germline values: CDR1 MDHEN, CDR2 SYDVKM. The V and J ends lost 6 bases and 3 bases respectively, with 15 bases between them. The CDR3 loop spans 15 amino acids. This CDR3 is CASSFRGWVKNIQYF. In DNA, the CDR3 is TGTGCCAGCAGCTTCAGGGGTTGGGTCAAAAACATTCAGTACTTC.

The J gene is TRBJ2-3, the V gene TRBV25-1; D remains unclear. The germline V gene encodes CDR1 MGHDK and CDR2 SYGVNS. The CDR3 contains 12 residues. With 3 bases removed from V and 2 bases from J, the gap between germline ends came to 3 bases. The CDR3 sequence is CASSDLTDTQYF. As DNA, the CDR3 is TGTGCCAGCAGTGACCTCACAGATACGCAGTATTTT.

The V gene is TRBV18, the J gene TRBJ2-3; D gene uncertain. Germline loops: CDR1 KGHSH, CDR2 LQKENI. Trimming cost V 5 bases and J 3 bases, with 15 bases left between them. The CDR3 is 15 amino acids. For the CDR3, the DNA is TGTGCCAGCTCAGGTCCTGGTTTCGGGACAGATACGCAGTATTTT. Its protein product is CASSGPGFGTDTQYF.

The chain uses TRBV10-3 and TRBJ2-4, with D tentatively TRBD2 (5 bases). Trimming left V 6 bases short and J 7 bases short, with 16 bases between. The CDR3 spans 14 residues. The germline gives CDR1 ENHRY, CDR2 SYGVKD. Written as DNA, the CDR3 is TGTGCCATCAGGAGTGGGGAGTCCGGGAACATTCAGTACTTC. This encodes CAIRSGESGNIQYF.

This rearrangement joins TRBV28 to TRBJ2-3; 9 bases are shared with TRBD2. Germline CDR1 is MDHEN and CDR2 is SYDVKM. V was clipped by 10 bases and J by 0 bases; unmatched bases: 5. This CDR3 contains 14 residues. The CDR3 region has the DNA TGTGCCATCAAAACTAGCGGGAGCACAGATACGCAGTATTTT. Translation gives CAIKTSGSTDTQYF.

The chain joins TRBV5-1 to TRBJ1-1; perhaps TRBD1 as D (6 bases). Germline assignment: CDR1 SGHRS and CDR2 YFSETQ. V shed 2 bases and J shed 2 bases, with 13 bases lying between them. This CDR3 contains 15 residues. The CDR3 DNA sequence: TGCGCCAGCAGCTTATCGGGGGCGGTAAACACTGAAGCTTTCTTT. This codes for CASSLSGAVNTEAFF.

The gene calls are TRBV5-1 and TRBJ2-3; D is unclear. The germline V gene has CDR1 SGHRS and CDR2 YFSETQ. The V end was cut by 3 bases, the J end by 1 base, with 15 bases between. CDR3 length equals 16 residues. The CDR3: CASSWGRLGRTDTQYF. CDR3 nucleotide sequence: TGCGCCAGCAGCTGGGGTCGACTGGGTCGCACAGATACGCAGTATTTT. Drawing the rest from reference TRBV5-1 and TRBJ2-3, the complete variable domain is KAGVTQTPRYLIKTRGQQVTLSCSPISGHRSVSWYQQTPGQGLQFLFEYFSETQRNKGNFPGRFSGRQFSNSRSEMNVSTLELGDSALYLCASSWGRLGRTDTQYFGPGTRLTVL.

This clone was found a few times. The rearrangement joins TRBV7-8 to TRBJ1-4; D call uncertain. V was cut by 5 bases and J by 5 bases, with 9 bases left in between. The germline V gene encodes CDR1 SGHVS and CDR2 FQNEAQ. The CDR3 loop spans 13 amino acids. The CDR3 nucleotides are TGTGCCAGCAGCCACCAGGAGAATGAAAAACTGTTTTTT. Amino acids: CASSHQENEKLFF.

For this clone: It differs at one base from a far larger clone, so likely a read error. The chain combines TRBV11-3 with TRBJ2-2, with 7 nucleotides matching TRBD2. CDR1 SGHNT and CDR2 YENEEA come from the germline V gene. There are 17 residues in the CDR3. The CDR3 nucleotides read TGTGCCAGCAGCTCCTCAGCGAGCGGGGAGAACACCGGGGAGCTGTCTTTT. Encoded protein: CASSSSASGENTGELSF.

The V call is TRBV11-2, the J call TRBJ2-2; D call uncertain. The V and J ends lost 4 bases and 2 bases respectively, with 8 bases between them. The CDR3 is made up of 14 amino acids. In germline, CDR1 is SGHAT, CDR2 FQNNGV. Here the CDR3 DNA reads TGTGCCAGCAGCTCCCGACAAAACACCGGGGAGCTGTTTTTT. Translation: CASSSRQNTGELFF.

V usage is TRBV5-1 and J usage is TRBJ2-1; D unclear. The length of the CDR3 is 16 residues. From germline, CDR1 is SGHRS and CDR2 YFSETQ. V was pared by 2 bases and J by 0 bases, with 12 bases between. CDR3 loop: CASSFGITGSYNEQFF. The CDR3 DNA is TGCGCCAGCAGCTTTGGGATTACGGGCTCCTACAATGAGCAGTTCTTC.

The genes are TRBV29-1 and TRBJ2-7; D is unclear. The CDR3 contains 12 residues. The V gene lost 7 bases and the J gene lost 3 bases, with 13 bases spanning the gap. Germline CDR1 is SQVTM and CDR2 is ANQGSEA. The CDR3 DNA follows: TGCAGCGCTTGGACCGGCCTCTACGAGCAGTACTTC. It codes for CSAWTGLYEQYF.

This clone was recorded only once. The rearrangement joins TRBV4-2 to TRBJ2-5; TRBD2 aligns across 12 bases. Germline CDR1 LGHNA, CDR2 YNFKEQ. CDR3 length: 18 amino acids. The junction had 11 bases not matched to a gene; V was cut back by 1 base and J by 5 bases. DNA for the CDR3: TGTGCCAGCAGCCAAGGTGCTAGCGGGAGGGTTGTTCGGGAGACCCAGTACTTC. As protein: CASSQGASGRVVRETQYF.

J is TRBJ1-5 and V is TRBV28; a weak D match, TRBD1 (5 bases). Germline CDR1 and CDR2: MDHEN and SYDVKM. The CDR3 contains 14 residues. V shed 3 bases and J shed 2 bases, with 8 bases lying between them. The DNA for the CDR3 is TGTGCCAGCAGTTTGGGGGGTGGCAATCAGCCCCAGCATTTT. This sequence encodes CASSLGGGNQPQHF. Supplemented by reference TRBV28 and TRBJ1-5, the full variable domain reads DVKVTQSSRYLVKRTGEKVFLECVQDMDHENMFWYRQDPGLGLRLIYFSYDVKMKEKGDIPEGYSVSREKKERFSLILESASTNQTSMYLCASSLGGGNQPQHFGDGTRLSIL.

This rearrangement joins TRBV18 to TRBJ2-5; 8 nucleotides agree with TRBD2. Trimming took 5 bases from V and 4 from J; bases not matched to a gene: 6. CDR3 length: 14 residues. Germline CDR1 and CDR2: KGHSH and LQKENI. CDR3 coding DNA: TGTGCCAGCTCAACGGGGGGGGCATCAGAGACCCAGTACTTC. As protein: CASSTGGASETQYF.

The rearrangement uses TRBV10-3 and TRBJ1-1; D gene uncertain. Trimming shortened V by 0 bases and J by 0 bases, and 14 bases separated the two germline ends. Germline CDR1 and CDR2: ENHRY and SYGVKD. The CDR3 runs 17 residues. CDR3 loop: CAISESMGRQLNTEAFF. In DNA, the CDR3 is TGTGCCATCAGTGAGTCGATGGGGAGGCAGCTGAACACTGAAGCTTTCTTT.

This clone came up once. The chain combines TRBV5-4 with TRBJ1-4; D ambiguous. Germline values: CDR1 SGHNT, CDR2 YYREEE (reference sequence). V lost 4 bases, J lost 6 bases, and 16 bases lay in between. The CDR3 covers 15 residues. CDR3 loop: CASSTSPGVYEKLFF. The CDR3 DNA follows: TGTGCCAGCAGCACTAGCCCAGGTGTCTATGAAAAACTGTTTTTT.

This clone occurred a few times. The chain joins TRBV19 to TRBJ1-2; no clear D gene. CDR1 and CDR2 from the germline V gene are LNHDA and SQIVND (reference sequence). CDR3 size: 15 residues. V was trimmed by 3 bases and J by 4 bases, leaving 15 bases between them. The CDR3 sequence is CASSIQADLIYGYTF. CDR3 nucleotide sequence: TGTGCCAGTAGTATCCAAGCAGATCTGATCTATGGCTACACCTTC.

V is TRBV6-6 and J is TRBJ2-7, with 9 bases identical to TRBD1. Germline CDR1 reads MNHNY; CDR2 reads SVGAGI (reference sequence). CDR3 length equals 14 residues. The J segment lost 7 bases and the V segment lost 2 bases, leaving 6 bases of the junction unmatched. The CDR3 DNA reads TGTGCCAGCAGTTACGGGGACAGGGCCCATGAGCAGTACTTC. It yields the protein CASSYGDRAHEQYF.

In the case of this clone: The sample contains more than one DNA sequence encoding this CDR3. V is TRBV20-1 and J is TRBJ2-7; D gene unclear. Germline assignment: CDR1 DFQATT and CDR2 SNEGSKA (reference sequence). The V end lost 1 base, the J end lost 4 bases, and 5 bases lay between the germline ends. The CDR3 is 11 amino acids. CDR3 in DNA: TGCAGTGCTAGAGGAGTTTACGAGCAGTACTTC. Residues: CSARGVYEQYF.